The clone carrying this T cell receptor beta chain was picked up one time. What it recognizes is unknown. The data were obtained in a study of OX40 agonist ivuxolimab in advanced cancers. The study, taken as a whole, reports: The study observed clonal expansion of CD4+ and CD8+ blood T cells by week 6 at 0.1 to 3.0 mg/kg.

Assay used: immunoSEQ multiplex PCR; TCRdb lists only in-frame clones, some missing. This sample has fewer than 80,000 clones, with approximately 92% found just once. Per the germline V gene, CDR1 is MDHEN and CDR2 is SYDVKM. The CDR3 runs to 16 residues. V dropped 5 bases and J dropped 1 base, with 15 bases sitting between them. The sample in question was CD4+ or CD8+ T cells sorted from blood, obtained in a trial of the OX40 agonist ivuxolimab. The chain is built from TRBV28 and TRBJ1-5; D not certain. This receptor was identified in an adult with an advanced solid tumor such as melanoma, head and neck, liver or kidney cancer. CDR3 coding DNA: TGTGCCAGCAGTGACGACTTTACCTTGAGCAATCAGCCCCAGCATTTT. Protein: CASSDDFTLSNQPQHF.